The following is a T cell receptor (beta chain) sequence with its context. This record belongs to a study of shared clonotypes between healthy human individuals. Sequenced by immunoSEQ multiplex PCR; TCRdb stores in-frame clones only, minus some. The data hold millions of clones, with just over 90% observed a single time. CDR1 MNHNS and CDR2 SASEGT come from the germline V gene. This CDR3 has 14 residues. Trimming at V came to 4 bases and at J to 3 bases, leaving 4 bases not matched to a gene. This receptor was taken from a young man in good health. Sequencing was carried out using naive CD4+ T cells sorted from blood. Subset reported: CD45RA+ positively selected. V gene TRBV6-1 combines with J gene TRBJ1-2; the match to TRBD1 covers 8 bases. The CDR3 loop is CASSGRGLDYGYTF. Written as DNA, the CDR3 is TGTGCCAGCAGTGGCAGGGGGCTTGACTATGGCTACACCTTC.